Following are 24 T cell receptor beta chains from one sample sequenced in a study of CD8+ T cells in alopecia areata. RNA was isolated and reverse transcribed to cDNA, the sequencing template. Some clones are missing from TCRdb's copy, which holds only in-frame ones; the method was immunoSEQ multiplex PCR. The sample holds hundreds of thousands of clones, roughly 60% seen once. Noted treatment: oral pan-JAK inhibitor, 5-10 mg twice daily. The sample consisted of CD4+ T cells sorted from blood, taken at approximately week 52, from a patient treated with tofacitinib. These receptors all stem from a human donor with alopecia areata.

This clone was picked up a small number of times. The chain carries TRBV30 and TRBJ2-5; 7 positions agree with TRBD1. V was pared by 3 bases and J by 4 bases, with 2 bases of the junction left unmatched. Looked up from germline, CDR1 is GTSNPN and CDR2 is SVGIG (reference sequence). There are 12 residues in the CDR3. In DNA, the CDR3 is TGTGCCTGGAGGGCAGGGGGAGAGACCCAGTACTTC. It encodes CAWRAGGETQYF.

The CDR3 protein is CSVCRGRQETQYF. In DNA form, the CDR3 reads TGCAGCGTTTGCCGGGGGCGCCAAGAGACCCAGTACTTC. The chain combines TRBV29-1 with TRBJ2-5; either TRBD1 or TRBD2 may fit D (6 bases each). The CDR3 length is 13 residues. Trimming pared 5 bases from V and 1 base from J, leaving 11 bases between. Germline V gives CDR1 SQVTM, CDR2 ANQGSEA.

Ten or more counts support this clone. The V call is TRBV7-3, the J call TRBJ2-5, with TRBD2 matching 7 bases. This CDR3 region has 13 residues. The V segment lost 0 bases and the J segment 5 bases; nucleotides outside the gene matches: 0. CDR1 SGHTA and CDR2 FQGTGA come from the germline V gene. The DNA for the CDR3 is TGTGCCAGCAGCTTAACTAGCGGGGAGACCCAGTACTTC. It yields the protein CASSLTSGETQYF.

This clone has only a few counts. The chain couples TRBV27 to TRBJ1-6, with a possible D match to TRBD1 (6 bases). The CDR3 runs 15 residues. The V gene lost 5 bases and the J gene lost 6 bases, with 14 bases spanning the gap. From germline, CDR1 is MNHEY and CDR2 SMNVEV (reference sequence). Here the CDR3 reads CASSIGGAGNSPLHF. CDR3 coding DNA: TGTGCCAGCAGTATCGGGGGCGCGGGTAATTCACCCCTCCACTTT.

The gene calls are TRBV4-3 and TRBJ2-2, with unresolved D. CDR1 is LGHNA, CDR2 YSLEER, per germline. The CDR3 length is 15 residues. V shed 3 bases and J shed 6 bases, with 14 bases lying between them. The CDR3 DNA sequence: TGCGCCAGCAGCCAGGACCCCGGTGGCCCCGGGGAGCTGTTTTTT. Its protein is CASSQDPGGPGELFF.

The chain couples TRBV9 to TRBJ1-2; D may be TRBD1 (5 bases). V was clipped by 2 bases and J by 6 bases, with 17 bases between them. Germline V gene lookup returns CDR1 SGDLS and CDR2 YYNGEE. This CDR3 has 15 residues. This CDR3 is CASSVLAGGVDGYTF. DNA of the CDR3: TGTGCCAGCAGCGTTCTGGCAGGAGGGGTTGATGGCTACACCTTC.

The chain has TRBV15 and TRBJ1-2; no clear D. Trimming pared 0 bases from V and 7 bases from J, leaving 9 bases between. CDR1 is LNHNV, CDR2 YYDKDF, per germline (reference sequence). CDR3 size: 13 residues. CDR3 coding DNA: TGTGCCACCAGCAGAGAAATCCTGAGTGGCTACACCTTC. Its translation: CATSREILSGYTF.

The chain carries TRBV30 and TRBJ1-4; D uncertain. Germline assignment: CDR1 GTSNPN and CDR2 SVGIG (reference sequence). Deletions cut 3 bases from V and 3 bases from J, with 14 bases between. The CDR3 spans 15 residues. The CDR3 region has the DNA TGTGCCTGGAGCCCCACGGTGGCAGCTAATGAAAAACTGTTTTTT. This sequence encodes CAWSPTVAANEKLFF.

This chain joins TRBV7-4 and TRBJ2-1; 8 bases fit TRBD1. This CDR3 is built from 15 residues. Germline CDR1 SGHVT, CDR2 SQSDAQ. After removal of 5 bases from V and 0 bases from J, the junction contained 3 bases not matched to a gene. The DNA of the CDR3 is TGTGCCAGCAGCCGCGGGACAGGCTCCTACAATGAGCAGTTCTTC. This encodes CASSRGTGSYNEQFF. Full variable domain (outside the CDR3, taken from reference TRBV7-4 and TRBJ2-1): GAGVSQSPRYKVAKRGRDVALRCDSISGHVTLYWYRQTLGQGSEVLTYSQSDAQRDKSGRPSGRFSAERPERSVSTLKIQRTEQGDSAVYLCASSRGTGSYNEQFFGPGTRLTVL.

In its sample, this clone was seen a few times. The chain carries TRBV5-6 and TRBJ1-2, with a possible D match to TRBD1 (5 bases). Germline V gene lookup returns CDR1 SGHDT and CDR2 YYEEEE. V was pared by 1 base and J by 12 bases, with 16 bases between. The CDR3 is 13 amino acids. For the CDR3, the DNA is TGTGCCAGCAGCTTGTGGAGGCAGGGAAGCGACACCTTC. Encoded protein: CASSLWRQGSDTF.

This clone was counted once. The chain recombines TRBV9 with TRBJ1-1; D remains unclear. The V gene lost 3 bases and the J gene lost 1 base, with 16 bases spanning the gap. Germline CDR1 and CDR2: SGDLS and YYNGEE. This CDR3 spans 16 amino acids. As DNA, the CDR3 is TGTGCCAGCAGCGCATCCCTTCAGGCCCCGAACACTGAAGCTTTCTTT. This translates into CASSASLQAPNTEAFF.

The chain employs TRBV4-1 and TRBJ2-2; unclear D gene. The V gene's germline CDR1 is MGHRA and CDR2 YSYEKL. The V end lost 4 bases, the J end lost 6 bases, and 12 bases lay between the germline ends. This CDR3 is 14 amino acids long. As DNA, the CDR3 is TGCGCCAGCAGCCCCCTTCTGTGGGCCGGGGAGCTGTTTTTT. Its protein is CASSPLLWAGELFF.

The chain is built from TRBV9 and TRBJ2-2; TRBD2 matches 14 bases. The CDR3 consists of 18 residues. Germline CDR1 SGDLS, CDR2 YYNGEE. V shed 3 bases, J shed 0 bases, and the junction held 4 bases outside the gene matches. The CDR3: CASSAGLAGVANTGELFF. For the CDR3, the DNA is TGTGCCAGCAGCGCGGGACTAGCGGGGGTCGCGAACACCGGGGAGCTGTTTTTT.

This chain connects TRBV11-2 to TRBJ2-7; D possibly corresponds to TRBD1 (5 bases). V lost 5 bases, J lost 3 bases, and 8 bases lay in between. This CDR3 comprises 12 residues. Germline CDR1 reads SGHAT; CDR2 reads FQNNGV. The CDR3 DNA follows: TGTGCCAGCAGCCAGACAGTCTACGAGCAGTACTTC. Its protein product is CASSQTVYEQYF. Full variable domain (remainder filled in from reference TRBV11-2 and TRBJ2-7): EAGVAQSPRYKIIEKRQSVAFWCNPISGHATLYWYQQILGQGPKLLIQFQNNGVVDDSQLPKDRFSAERLKGVDSTLKIQPAKLEDSAVYLCASSQTVYEQYFGPGTRLTVT.

This clone was recorded once. The V gene is TRBV9, the J gene TRBJ2-5; 10 bases agree with TRBD2. CDR1 SGDLS and CDR2 YYNGEE come from the germline V gene. The CDR3 is 15 residues long. After removal of 0 bases from V and 4 bases from J, the junction contained 3 bases not matched to a gene. CDR3 amino acids: CASSVASGGVETQYF. The CDR3 DNA sequence: TGTGCCAGCAGCGTAGCTAGCGGGGGAGTAGAGACCCAGTACTTC. Drawing the rest from reference TRBV9 and TRBJ2-5, the complete variable domain is DSGVTQTPKHLITATGQRVTLRCSPRSGDLSVYWYQQSLDQGLQFLIQYYNGEERAKGNILERFSAQQFPDLHSELNLSSLELGDSALYFCASSVASGGVETQYFGPGTRLLVL.

This clone has more than one count but fewer than ten. The V and J genes are TRBV7-2 and TRBJ2-7, with 7 bases identical to TRBD1. CDR1 and CDR2 from the germline V gene are SGHTA and FQGNSA. CDR3 length equals 15 residues. The ends lost 5 bases at V and 2 bases at J; junction bases unmatched: 9. CDR3 DNA sequence: TGTGCCAGCAGCCCGAAGGACAGGCCCCCCTACGAGCAGTACTTC. Protein sequence: CASSPKDRPPYEQYF.

The chain is built from TRBV29-1 and TRBJ2-1, with D unresolved. Germline V gene sequence: CDR1 SQVTM, CDR2 ANQGSEA. Trimming removed 5 bases from V and 1 base from J, with 12 bases in between. CDR3 size: 14 residues. CDR3 loop: CSVLVTRSYNEQFF. The CDR3 DNA sequence: TGCAGCGTTCTAGTGACCAGATCCTACAATGAGCAGTTCTTC.

This sequence joins TRBV7-9 and TRBJ1-1; 8 bases agree with TRBD1. V gave up 2 bases and J gave up 3 bases; unmatched junction bases: 2. Germline loops: CDR1 SEHNR, CDR2 FQNEAQ (reference sequence). CDR3 length: 14 residues. CDR3 DNA sequence: TGTGCCAGCAGCTTACAGGGGGCCTACACTGAAGCTTTCTTT. Protein product: CASSLQGAYTEAFF.

The chain uses TRBV5-1 and TRBJ2-5; D is undetermined. The CDR3 sequence is 13 residues long. V lost 0 bases, J lost 5 bases, and 8 bases lay in between. CDR1 and CDR2 (germline): SGHRS, YFSETQ. The CDR3 here is CASSLAQMETQYF. The CDR3 nucleotides are TGCGCCAGCAGCTTGGCACAGATGGAGACCCAGTACTTC.

There are a few counts of this clone. The rearrangement links TRBV28 to TRBJ2-1; no clear D gene. Trimming cost V 6 bases and J 7 bases, with 16 bases left between them. The CDR3 runs to 14 residues. Per germline, CDR1 MDHEN and CDR2 SYDVKM. DNA for the CDR3: TGTGCCAGCAGATCCCAGAAGGGCCATAATGAGCAGTTCTTC. It translates to CASRSQKGHNEQFF.

V gene TRBV6-5 combines with J gene TRBJ2-5; TRBD2 might be the D (6 bases). V lost 8 bases to trimming and J lost 2 bases, with 12 bases between them. CDR3 length: 13 amino acids. Germline CDR1 reads MNHEY; CDR2 reads SVGAGI. The CDR3 DNA reads as TGTGCCAGCTCGCCACGGGGGCAAGAGACCCAGTACTTC. Translating gives CASSPRGQETQYF.

The V and J genes are TRBV5-4 and TRBJ2-7; D perhaps matches TRBD2 (5 bases). Germline V gene sequence: CDR1 SGHNT, CDR2 YYREEE (reference sequence). The length of the CDR3 is 12 residues. V lost 0 bases, J lost 11 bases, and 12 bases lay in between. In DNA form, the CDR3 reads TGTGCCAGCAGCTTGGAGGGAGAATTGAAGTACTTC. Translated, it gives CASSLEGELKYF.

The chain carries TRBV1 and TRBJ2-1. TRBV1 is a pseudogene segment. This CDR3 has 13 amino acids. This chain's CDR3 is CTSSQVLVHEQFF. The CDR3 coding sequence is TGCACCAGCAGCCAAGTTCTTGTGCATGAGCAGTTCTTC.

This clone was detected only a few times. The rearrangement links TRBV7-2 to TRBJ1-2; TRBD1 is a possible D gene (6 bases). V was shortened by 1 base and J by 5 bases, with 8 bases between the two germline ends. This CDR3 region has 13 residues. CDR1 is SGHTA and CDR2 is FQGNSA in the germline V gene. The CDR3 sequence is CASSLGTDYGYTF. The CDR3 DNA is TGTGCCAGCAGCTTAGGGACAGATTATGGCTACACCTTC.